The 21 T cell receptor beta chains below all came from one sample that was sequenced in a study of early T cells in non-severe SARS-CoV-2 infection. TCRdb itself ran the 5' RACE reads through MiXCR, one entry per CDR3 protein. The sample has around 70,000 distinct CDR3 sequences, 10% to 15% seen once. Sequenced material: whole blood. Receptors were obtained from an adult who was a healthcare worker with PCR-confirmed SARS-CoV-2 infection or an uninfected control (not recorded which).

This clonotype has at least ten counts. The V and J genes are TRBV27 and TRBJ2-1; D is ambiguous. This CDR3 is built from 16 residues. The germline gives CDR1 MNHEY, CDR2 SMNVEV (reference sequence). V was trimmed by 7 bases and J by 5 bases, leaving 21 bases between them. The CDR3: CASTPARVIPDNEQFF. As DNA, the CDR3 is TGTGCCAGCACCCCCGCCCGGGTCATCCCTGACAATGAGCAGTTCTTC.

This rearrangement joins TRBV12-3 or TRBV12-4 to TRBJ1-2; a possible D gene is TRBD1 (5 bases). This CDR3 has 12 amino acids. V was shortened by 6 bases and J by 4 bases, with 9 bases between the two germline ends. In nucleotides, the CDR3 is TGTGCCAGCAGCCTCGACAGCTATGGCTACACCTTC. It is translated as CASSLDSYGYTF.

This clonotype was counted ten times or more. This rearrangement joins TRBV18 to TRBJ1-5; D might be TRBD1 (6 bases). V was cut by 3 bases and J by 6 bases, with 12 bases left in between. Germline CDR1 is KGHSH and CDR2 is LQKENI. The CDR3 is made up of 14 amino acids. In DNA form, the CDR3 reads TGTGCCAGCTCACCGAGTAGGGACATTCAGCCCCAGCATTTT. Translation: CASSPSRDIQPQHF.

This clonotype came up many times. This rearrangement joins TRBV5-4 to TRBJ2-5; D is undetermined. Germline V gives CDR1 SGHNT, CDR2 YYREEE (reference sequence). V lost 4 bases and J lost 2, with 12 bases in between. The CDR3 is 14 amino acids. CDR3 DNA: TGTGCCAGCAGCCCCGGGCGACCGCAAGAGACCCAGTACTTC. This encodes CASSPGRPQETQYF.

The chain combines TRBV6-5 with TRBJ2-1; TRBD2 matches at 9 bases. Germline values: CDR1 MNHEY, CDR2 SVGAGI. The CDR3 is made up of 16 amino acids. V was pared by 6 bases and J by 3 bases, with 9 bases of the junction left unmatched. The CDR3 DNA reads as TGTGCCAGCAGGAAAGGACTAGCGAATGTCTACAATGAGCAGTTCTTC. It yields the protein CASRKGLANVYNEQFF.

The rearrangement uses TRBV11-2 and TRBJ1-4, with D perhaps matching TRBD1 (6 bases). Germline loops: CDR1 SGHAT, CDR2 FQNNGV. The CDR3 covers 16 residues. The V gene lost 1 base and the J gene lost 6 bases, with 15 bases spanning the gap. CDR3: CASSLGLGGGHEKLFF. The CDR3 coding sequence is TGTGCCAGCAGCTTAGGTTTGGGAGGGGGACATGAAAAACTGTTTTTT.

The rearrangement joins TRBV5-1 to TRBJ2-3; D not resolved. Trimming cost V 1 base and J 4 bases, with 7 bases left between them. The CDR3 is made up of 13 amino acids. CDR1 SGHRS and CDR2 YFSETQ come from the germline V gene. The CDR3 here is CASSLYGADTQYF. The DNA for the CDR3 is TGCGCCAGCAGCTTGTATGGGGCAGATACGCAGTATTTT.

The sample holds a few counts of this clonotype. V usage is TRBV28 and J usage is TRBJ2-7; 13 nucleotides line up with TRBD2. Germline trimming cut 6 bases from V and 2 bases from J; bases unmatched to any gene: 13. The CDR3 extends over 18 amino acids. The germline V gene encodes CDR1 MDHEN and CDR2 SYDVKM. The CDR3 loop reads CASRPRLAGGRSTYEQYF. The CDR3 nucleotides are TGTGCCAGCAGGCCCAGACTAGCGGGGGGCCGCTCGACCTACGAGCAGTACTTC.

At least ten counts were recorded for this clonotype. This chain uses TRBV13 with TRBJ2-7, with 7 bases lining up with TRBD2. This CDR3 region has 12 residues. Germline CDR1 and CDR2: PRHDT and FYEKMQ (reference sequence). The V segment lost 4 bases and the J segment 3 bases; nucleotides outside the gene matches: 0. The CDR3 DNA reads as TGTGCCAGCAGCTGGACTAGCTACGAGCAGTACTTC. Protein: CASSWTSYEQYF.

This clonotype was counted at least ten times. This chain links TRBV10-3 with TRBJ2-7, with 13 bases fitting TRBD2. Per germline, CDR1 ENHRY and CDR2 SYGVKD. This CDR3 has 20 amino acids. With 6 bases clipped from V and 1 base from J, the junction kept 18 bases outside the gene matches. The CDR3 region is CAIRSLAGRTSGGSSYEQYF. In DNA, the CDR3 is TGTGCCATCAGAAGTCTTGCCGGACGGACTAGCGGGGGTTCGTCCTACGAGCAGTACTTC.

This clonotype was observed at least ten times. The V gene is TRBV7-6, the J gene TRBJ2-1, with D tentatively TRBD2 (7 bases). The CDR3 sequence is 15 residues long. The germline gives CDR1 SGHVS, CDR2 FNYEAQ. V was pared by 1 base and J by 8 bases, with 15 bases between. For the CDR3, the DNA is TGTGCCAGCAGCTTAGTAGGGGGAGGGACCGATGAGCAGTTCTTC. This codes for CASSLVGGGTDEQFF. Filled out from reference TRBV7-6 and TRBJ2-1, the complete variable domain reads GAGVSQSPRYKVTKRGQDVALRCDPISGHVSLYWYRQALGQGPEFLTYFNYEAQQDKSGLPNDRFSAERPEGSISTLTIQRTEQRDSAMYRCASSLVGGGTDEQFFGPGTRLTVL.

The rearrangement joins TRBV7-2 to TRBJ2-1, with a weak D call TRBD1 (5 bases). This CDR3 is built from 14 residues. From germline, CDR1 is SGHTA and CDR2 FQGNSA. Between the trimmed V and J ends, which lost 1 base and 8 bases, there was a span of 12 bases. The DNA for the CDR3 is TGTGCCAGCAGCTTAGTTTCCAGGGCCGATGAGCAGTTCTTC. It is translated as CASSLVSRADEQFF.

This clonotype has only a few counts. The V and J genes are TRBV11-2 and TRBJ2-5, with no clear D. V was cut by 5 bases and J by 1 base, with 8 bases left in between. Germline-derived CDR1 and CDR2 are SGHAT and FQNNGV. This CDR3 region has 13 residues. The CDR3 DNA sequence: TGTGCCAGCAGCCGTTGGGGCCAAGAGACCCAGTACTTC. The encoded protein is CASSRWGQETQYF.

This clonotype has a count of ten or more. The chain employs TRBV29-1 and TRBJ2-6; D perhaps matches TRBD2 (6 bases). With 4 bases removed from V and 3 bases from J, the gap between germline ends came to 7 bases. CDR3 size: 13 residues. Per germline, CDR1 SQVTM and CDR2 ANQGSEA. For the CDR3, the DNA is TGCAGCGTTGCCGGGAGTGGGGCCAACGTCCTGACTTTC. It codes for CSVAGSGANVLTF.

The rearrangement links TRBV20-1 to TRBJ2-5; D remains unclear. From germline, CDR1 is DFQATT and CDR2 SNEGSKA (reference sequence). V dropped 2 bases and J dropped 4 bases, with 5 bases sitting between them. The length of the CDR3 is 11 residues. The CDR3 is CSARRAETQYF. The CDR3 DNA reads TGCAGTGCTAGAAGGGCAGAGACCCAGTACTTC.

This clonotype was found many times. This chain links TRBV5-5 with TRBJ1-1; D call uncertain. Per the germline V gene, CDR1 is SGHKS and CDR2 is YYEKEE (reference sequence). The CDR3 loop spans 11 amino acids. The ends were cut back, 2 bases at V and 3 bases at J, with 2 bases in the middle. CDR3 DNA sequence: TGTGCCAGCAGCTTTCACACTGAAGCTTTCTTT. The encoded protein is CASSFHTEAFF.

In its sample, this clonotype was seen many times. The chain links TRBV6-1 to TRBJ2-5; 9 nucleotides line up with TRBD1. The CDR3 is made up of 14 amino acids. Germline values: CDR1 MNHNS, CDR2 SASEGT. V was clipped by 6 bases and J by 4 bases; unmatched bases: 6. The chain's CDR3 is CASSPQGAPETQYF. The CDR3 region has the DNA TGTGCCAGCAGCCCACAGGGGGCCCCAGAGACCCAGTACTTC.

This clonotype was recorded many times. CDR3 residues: CASSLASVAGMYNEQFF. Here the CDR3 DNA reads TGTGCCAGCAGCTTAGCGTCGGTAGCGGGCATGTACAATGAGCAGTTCTTC. V is TRBV7-2 and J is TRBJ2-1; 7 nucleotides align to TRBD2. The CDR3 spans 17 residues. V was clipped by 0 bases and J by 4 bases; unmatched bases: 9. From germline, CDR1 is SGHTA and CDR2 FQGNSA.

This clonotype has more than one count but fewer than ten. This rearrangement joins TRBV19 to TRBJ2-7, with D possibly being TRBD1 or TRBD2 (5 bases each). Trimming removed 3 bases at V and 4 bases at J, with 13 bases between. The germline V gene has CDR1 LNHDA and CDR2 SQIVND (reference sequence). This CDR3 has 14 residues. The CDR3 nucleotides are TGTGCCAGTAGTATCCGTCAGGGAGTATACGAGCAGTACTTC. Translation: CASSIRQGVYEQYF.

This clonotype has at least ten counts. The chain recombines TRBV6-2 or TRBV6-3 with TRBJ2-7; D might be TRBD1 or TRBD2, each matching 5 bases. CDR1 and CDR2 from the germline V gene are MNHEY and SVGEGT. The CDR3 loop spans 16 amino acids. With 4 bases removed from V and 0 bases from J, the gap between germline ends came to 16 bases. The CDR3 sequence: CASSSVGDHVSYEQYF. The CDR3 region has the DNA TGTGCCAGCAGTTCGGTAGGGGACCACGTCTCCTACGAGCAGTACTTC.

The V call is TRBV29-1, the J call TRBJ1-1, with D uncertain. CDR1 is SQVTM and CDR2 is ANQGSEA in the germline V gene. This CDR3 is 11 amino acids long. V lost 4 bases, J lost 5 bases, and 8 bases lay in between. CDR3 nucleotide sequence: TGCAGCGTTGTCAGGTTGACTGAAGCTTTCTTT. Translated, it gives CSVVRLTEAFF.